Here is one T cell receptor (beta chain) with its context. TCRdb keeps only in-frame clones here, not all; method: immunoSEQ multiplex PCR. The sample gives around 500,000 clones, 80% to 90% of which show up once; about 3.2% is in the top ten. This CDR3 has 17 residues. Per germline, CDR1 SGHTA and CDR2 FQGNSA. J gave up 0 bases and V 5 bases, and 10 bases lay outside the gene matches. This entry belongs to a study of blood T cell repertoires in COVID-19. As for the study in general: Sources were T cells, B-cell-depleted T cells, or PBMCs; the material itself was cDNA or gDNA.

The sample taken for sequencing was peripheral blood. This receptor was taken from a human donor in a cohort sampled during active COVID-19. This chain joins TRBV7-2 and TRBJ1-3, with 7 bases fitting TRBD1. As DNA, the CDR3 is TGTGCCAGCAGCCCGGGACAGCTCTCGGTCTCTGGAAACACCATATATTTT. It yields the protein CASSPGQLSVSGNTIYF. The full variable domain, rest sourced from reference TRBV7-2 and TRBJ1-3, is GAGVSQSPSNKVTEKGKDVELRCDPISGHTALYWYRQSLGQGLEFLIYFQGNSAPDKSGLPSDRFSAERTGGSVSTLTIQRTQQEDSAVYLCASSPGQLSVSGNTIYFGEGSWLTVV.